This TCR beta chain was sequenced during a study of blood T cell repertoires in COVID-19. Turning to the study itself: The United States, Italy and Spain were the sources of the acute and convalescent COVID-19 samples. PBMCs, B-cell-depleted T cells, or T cells provided the cDNA or gDNA that made up the material.

Ages ranged from about 18 to 89 years, with residence in about 24 US areas. In germline, CDR1 is LGHNT, CDR2 FRNRAP. CDR3 length equals 14 residues. Losses at the gene ends were 6 bases for V and 0 bases for J; bases not matched to a gene: 4. Assay: immunoSEQ multiplex PCR; the TCRdb copy retains only in-frame clones and omits some. The table lists around 200,000 clones, over 75% of them singletons, with around 8.8% in the top ten. Sequencing was carried out using PBMCs or T cells enriched from blood (not recorded which). This sequence joins TRBV12-5 and TRBJ2-5, with 7 bases identical to TRBD2. The clonotype originates from a man in his forties who had recovered from COVID-19. The CDR3 bases are TGTGCTAGTGGGTGGCGGGAGCACCAAGAGACCCAGTACTTC. Translated: CASGWREHQETQYF.